These 30 T cell receptor beta chains share one sample of origin, sequenced in a study of blood T cell repertoires in COVID-19. The protocol was immunoSEQ multiplex PCR, while the TCRdb copy is restricted to in-frame clones and leaves out a portion. The sample shows 90,000 to 100,000 clones, about 86% of them seen only once. The specimen sequenced was peripheral blood. All receptors derive from a man in his 60s with acute or convalescent COVID-19.

The count of this clone is one. The V call is TRBV7-9, the J call TRBJ1-2; the D is unclear. The V and J ends lost 3 bases and 8 bases respectively, with 16 bases between them. Germline CDR1 SEHNR, CDR2 FQNEAQ (reference sequence). The CDR3 loop spans 14 amino acids. CDR3 nucleotides: TGTGCCAGCAGCTTTAAGAACCAAGCGAGCGGCTACACCTTC. Translated: CASSFKNQASGYTF.

The genes are TRBV23-1 and TRBJ1-1, with D possibly being TRBD1 (6 bases). Being an ORF, TRBV23-1 has a function that is uncertain. V was cut by 6 bases and J by 4 bases, with 21 bases left in between. The CDR3 sequence is 16 residues long. The CDR3 sequence: CASSRGAGVFLTEAFF. Written as DNA, the CDR3 is TGCGCCAGCAGCCGAGGGGCAGGGGTTTTCCTCACTGAAGCTTTCTTT.

V gene TRBV6-5 combines with J gene TRBJ1-2; TRBD1 is a possible D gene (6 bases). The CDR3 has 13 amino acids. V lost 7 bases and J lost 4, with 13 bases in between. Germline loops: CDR1 MNHEY, CDR2 SVGAGI. CDR3 sequence: CASTMTGSYGYTF. The CDR3 DNA reads as TGTGCCAGCACCATGACAGGTAGCTATGGCTACACCTTC.

This rearrangement joins TRBV6-1 to TRBJ2-5; a possible D gene is TRBD2 (5 bases). This CDR3 contains 12 residues. In germline, CDR1 is MNHNS, CDR2 SASEGT. V was pared by 2 bases and J by 8 bases, with 9 bases between. The CDR3 loop is CASSELATTQYF. The CDR3 DNA follows: TGTGCCAGCAGTGAATTAGCGACCACCCAGTACTTC.

This chain joins TRBV10-1 and TRBJ2-1, with unresolved D. V lost 4 bases to trimming and J lost 6 bases, with 4 bases between them. The CDR3 length is 11 residues. The germline CDR1 and CDR2 sequences are WNHNN and SYGVQD (reference sequence). DNA for the CDR3: TGCGCCAGCAGTGCCAGCAATGAGCAGTTCTTC. This codes for CASSASNEQFF.

The chain employs TRBV7-8 and TRBJ2-7, with TRBD2 matching 10 bases. There are 17 residues in the CDR3. Losses at the gene ends were 3 bases for V and 0 bases for J; bases not matched to a gene: 8. Per germline, CDR1 SGHVS and CDR2 FQNEAQ. The CDR3 DNA is TGTGCCAGCAGCTTGCCTAGCGGGAGCCCAAGCTCCTACGAGCAGTACGTC. Translating it yields CASSLPSGSPSSYEQYV.

Only one count was recorded for this clone. V usage is TRBV12-3 or TRBV12-4 and J usage is TRBJ2-6; possible D gene TRBD1, 5 bases. The CDR3 length is 12 residues. V was trimmed by 8 bases and J by 4 bases, leaving 6 bases between them. The CDR3 loop reads CASWGGANVLTF. CDR3 nucleotide sequence: TGTGCCAGCTGGGGCGGGGCCAACGTCCTGACTTTC.

This clone was observed once. The genes are TRBV6-1 and TRBJ2-3; TRBD2 matches 10 bases. The CDR3 covers 18 residues. CDR1 MNHNS and CDR2 SASEGT come from the germline V gene. J was trimmed by 0 bases and V by 1 base; bases with no gene match: 7. CDR3 amino acids: CASSEGSSSGGSTDTQYF. CDR3 bases: TGTGCCAGCAGTGAAGGGAGTTCTAGCGGGGGTAGCACAGATACGCAGTATTTT.

V and J are TRBV28 and TRBJ1-5; possibly TRBD1 for D (5 bases). The CDR3 length is 14 residues. Trimming left V 4 bases short and J 5 bases short, with 12 bases between. CDR1 and CDR2 from the germline V gene are MDHEN and SYDVKM. CDR3 nucleotides: TGTGCCAGCAGTTCCGGACAATTTCATCAGCCCCAGCATTTT. This codes for CASSSGQFHQPQHF.

This clone appeared a single time. The J gene is TRBJ2-1, the V gene TRBV6-1; 8 bases match TRBD2. CDR1 is MNHNS and CDR2 is SASEGT in the germline V gene. With V trimmed by 2 bases and J by 9 bases, 3 bases remained unmatched. The CDR3 has 13 residues. Here the CDR3 DNA reads TGTGCCAGCAGTGAACTTCGGGGGGGTGAGCAGTTCTTC. This codes for CASSELRGGEQFF.

This rearrangement joins TRBV11-2 to TRBJ1-6; D might be TRBD1 (5 bases). There are 15 residues in the CDR3. The germline V gene has CDR1 SGHAT and CDR2 FQNNGV. V lost 2 bases and J 13 bases, leaving 18 bases between the germline ends. This chain's CDR3 is CASSLLDGGGTPLHF. Written as DNA, the CDR3 is TGTGCCAGCAGCTTATTAGACGGGGGTGGTACTCCCCTCCACTTT.

V gene TRBV5-1 combines with J gene TRBJ1-5, with a weak D call TRBD1 (5 bases). The CDR3 has 15 residues. Deletions cut 0 bases from V and 6 bases from J, with 13 bases between. In germline, CDR1 is SGHRS, CDR2 YFSETQ. The CDR3 nucleotides are TGCGCCAGCAGCTTGGGTGGCAGCCAGGGTCAGCCCCAGCATTTT. Translated: CASSLGGSQGQPQHF.

The rearrangement joins TRBV13 to TRBJ1-2; D may be TRBD1 (5 bases). The CDR3 has 13 residues. The V gene's germline CDR1 is PRHDT and CDR2 FYEKMQ (reference sequence). V was pared by 4 bases and J by 4 bases, with 10 bases between. In DNA, the CDR3 is TGTGCCAGCAGCTCTCTCGGGGGCTATGGCTACACCTTC. Translation gives CASSSLGGYGYTF.

V is TRBV3-1 (or the pseudogene TRBV3-2) and J is TRBJ2-1; TRBD2 matches at 9 bases. CDR1 is LGHDT, CDR2 YNNKEL, per germline (reference sequence). The CDR3 is made up of 15 amino acids. With 5 bases clipped from V and 8 bases from J, the junction kept 10 bases outside the gene matches. The CDR3 DNA follows: TGTGCCAGCAGCTTCGTCGTAGCGGGAGCGTATGAGCAGTTCTTC. Protein: CASSFVVAGAYEQFF.

The chain uses TRBV10-3 and TRBJ2-1, with 9 bases aligning to TRBD1. The germline V gene has CDR1 ENHRY and CDR2 SYGVKD. Germline trimming cut 6 bases from V and 5 bases from J; bases unmatched to any gene: 8. This CDR3 is built from 15 residues. The CDR3 DNA sequence: TGTGCCATCAGAGAGGACAGGGGTCTTAACAATGAGCAGTTCTTC. Protein: CAIREDRGLNNEQFF.

This chain connects TRBV11-3 to TRBJ1-6; D is unclear. Trimming took 1 base from V and 7 from J, leaving 8 bases between them. The CDR3 runs to 14 residues. From germline, CDR1 is SGHNT and CDR2 YENEEA. The CDR3 sequence: CASSLGTGNSPLHF. In nucleotides, the CDR3 is TGTGCCAGCAGCTTAGGGACGGGGAATTCACCCCTCCACTTT.

The V gene is TRBV6-1, the J gene TRBJ1-1; D is undetermined. V was trimmed by 1 base and J by 5 bases, leaving 5 bases between them. The CDR3 totals 12 residues. CDR1 and CDR2 from the germline V gene are MNHNS and SASEGT. CDR3: CASSEGRTEAFF. The CDR3 coding sequence is TGTGCCAGCAGTGAAGGGAGAACTGAAGCTTTCTTT.

The chain combines TRBV3-1 (or the pseudogene TRBV3-2) with TRBJ2-1; the match to TRBD1 covers 7 bases. The CDR3 contains 14 residues. After removal of 7 bases from V and 5 bases from J, the junction contained 8 bases not matched to a gene. The V gene's germline CDR1 is LGHDT and CDR2 YNNKEL (reference sequence). CDR3 region: CASKGGVSNNEQFF. Written as DNA, the CDR3 is TGTGCCAGCAAAGGGGGCGTCTCGAACAATGAGCAGTTCTTC.

This rearrangement joins TRBV5-1 to TRBJ2-7; TRBD2 matches 8 bases. Trimming removed 0 bases from V and 5 bases from J; junction bases left unmatched: 10. The CDR3 covers 16 residues. Germline CDR1 and CDR2: SGHRS and YFSETQ. The CDR3 DNA sequence: TGCGCCAGCAGCTTGGGTGGGCGGGGGGTCACGAACGAGCAGTACTTC. It is translated as CASSLGGRGVTNEQYF. Drawing the rest from reference TRBV5-1 and TRBJ2-7, the complete variable domain is KAGVTQTPRYLIKTRGQQVTLSCSPISGHRSVSWYQQTPGQGLQFLFEYFSETQRNKGNFPGRFSGRQFSNSRSEMNVSTLELGDSALYLCASSLGGRGVTNEQYFGPGTRLTVT.

This clone was counted a few times. CDR3 sequence (DNA): TGTGCCAGCAGACCGGGACAGTCAACTTCCTACGAGCAGTACTTC. It is translated as CASRPGQSTSYEQYF. This chain links TRBV6-5 with TRBJ2-7, with 7 bases that match TRBD1. Germline CDR1 MNHEY, CDR2 SVGAGI. V was pared by 6 bases and J by 1 base, with 9 bases of the junction left unmatched. The CDR3 consists of 15 residues.

This clone has only one observation. The genes are TRBV5-1 and TRBJ1-4; D is possibly TRBD1 (6 bases). This CDR3 comprises 15 residues. The germline gives CDR1 SGHRS, CDR2 YFSETQ. V lost 4 bases, J lost 3 bases, and 13 bases lay in between. The CDR3 is CASSKWDTPNEKLFF. The CDR3 nucleotides are TGCGCCAGCAGCAAGTGGGACACTCCTAATGAAAAACTGTTTTTT.

The gene calls are TRBV5-6 and TRBJ2-1, with D maybe TRBD1 (5 bases). Germline lookup yields CDR1 SGHDT and CDR2 YYEEEE. The CDR3 loop spans 16 amino acids. Trimming removed 0 bases at V and 1 base at J, with 11 bases between. CDR3 residues: CASSLGRGSSYNEQFF. CDR3 DNA sequence: TGTGCCAGCAGCTTGGGAAGGGGTTCGTCCTACAATGAGCAGTTCTTC.

This clone has just one count. The chain is built from TRBV3-1 (or the pseudogene TRBV3-2) and TRBJ2-1; tentatively, D is TRBD1 (6 bases). This CDR3 is built from 16 residues. CDR1 LGHDT and CDR2 YNNKEL come from the germline V gene (reference sequence). V was shortened by 1 base and J by 0 bases, with 10 bases between the two germline ends. This CDR3 is CASSQGGQSSYNEQFF. In nucleotides, the CDR3 is TGTGCCAGCAGCCAAGGAGGACAGAGCTCCTACAATGAGCAGTTCTTC.

V is TRBV14 and J is TRBJ2-1, with 9 positions matching TRBD2. This CDR3 has 17 amino acids. V lost 3 bases, J lost 0 bases, and 6 bases stayed unmatched. Per the germline V gene, CDR1 is SGHDN and CDR2 is FVKESK. This chain's CDR3 is CASSHRGLASSYNEQFF. The CDR3 DNA follows: TGTGCCAGCAGCCACCGCGGACTAGCGAGCTCCTACAATGAGCAGTTCTTC.

The chain joins TRBV5-1 to TRBJ2-3, with 12 positions matching TRBD2. This CDR3 has 16 residues. After removal of 3 bases from V and 1 base from J, the junction contained 3 bases not matched to a gene. In germline, CDR1 is SGHRS, CDR2 YFSETQ. The CDR3 loop is CASSSRLAGGTDTQYF. The CDR3 DNA sequence: TGCGCCAGCAGCTCTAGACTAGCGGGGGGCACAGATACGCAGTATTTT.

The chain links TRBV19 to TRBJ2-1, with 12 bases that match TRBD2. The trim removed 3 bases at V and 1 base at J, leaving 7 bases unmatched. CDR1 and CDR2 from the germline V gene are LNHDA and SQIVND (reference sequence). The CDR3 is 18 amino acids. The CDR3 DNA reads as TGTGCCAGTAGTATTTGGCTAGCGGGGGGGCGGTCCTACAATGAGCAGTTCTTC. Translation: CASSIWLAGGRSYNEQFF.

V and J are TRBV29-1 and TRBJ2-5, with a weak D call TRBD1 (7 bases). There are 12 residues in the CDR3. Germline CDR1 SQVTM, CDR2 ANQGSEA. The CDR3, as DNA: TGCAGGGCGGGGACAGCGCAAGAGACCCAGTACTTC. Its protein product is CRAGTAQETQYF.

This clone appeared once. CDR3 in DNA: TGTGCCAGCTCTCCCGGGACAGGGAACGAAAAACTGTTTTTT. It is translated as CASSPGTGNEKLFF. The genes are TRBV18 and TRBJ1-4; TRBD1 matches 9 bases. The trim removed 6 bases at V and 8 bases at J, leaving 7 bases unmatched. The CDR3 totals 14 residues. Germline V gives CDR1 KGHSH, CDR2 LQKENI.

The table lists this clone with a count of one. This chain joins TRBV6-5 and TRBJ1-4; D is unresolved. This CDR3 has 16 amino acids. Germline CDR1 and CDR2: MNHEY and SVGAGI. V was clipped by 0 bases and J by 7 bases, with 15 bases between them. This chain's CDR3 is CASSYSLSPEGEKLFF. The DNA for the CDR3 is TGTGCCAGCAGTTACTCCTTGAGCCCCGAGGGTGAAAAACTGTTTTTT.

This chain links TRBV9 with TRBJ2-2; 8 bases align to TRBD1. This CDR3 is built from 16 residues. The ends lost 0 bases at V and 5 bases at J; junction bases unmatched: 6. The V gene's germline CDR1 is SGDLS and CDR2 YYNGEE. Written as DNA, the CDR3 is TGTGCCAGCAGCGTAGCAACAGGGGGAGCTACCGGGGAGCTGTTTTTT. Encoded protein: CASSVATGGATGELFF.